One sample yielded the 24 T cell receptor beta chains listed below, sequenced in a study of technical replicates of blood from several donors. TCRdb's table, derived via immunoSEQ multiplex PCR, lists solely in-frame clones and lacks some. The sample has fewer than 10,000 clones, about nine tenths seen once. The material sequenced was PBMCs. The receptors come from a human donor in good health.

In its sample, this clone was seen once. The chain is built from TRBV29-1 and TRBJ2-7, with 10 bases fitting TRBD2. V dropped 7 bases and J dropped 6; count of bases not matched to a gene: 12. Per the germline V gene, CDR1 is SQVTM and CDR2 is ANQGSEA. The CDR3 length is 14 residues. The CDR3 coding sequence is TGCAGCGCCACCACGGGACTAGCGAATTCCGAGCAGTACTTC. Amino acids: CSATTGLANSEQYF.

This sequence joins TRBV7-9 and TRBJ2-7, with 10 positions matching TRBD1. Per the germline V gene, CDR1 is SEHNR and CDR2 is FQNEAQ (reference sequence). V dropped 3 bases and J dropped 4; count of bases not matched to a gene: 3. The CDR3 sequence is 14 residues long. The CDR3 reads CASSFDRGHYEQYF. In DNA, the CDR3 is TGTGCCAGCAGCTTTGACAGGGGGCATTACGAGCAGTACTTC.

CDR3 loop: CASSGRGAYPYEQYF. CDR3 coding DNA: TGTGCCAGCAGCGGCAGGGGGGCCTACCCCTACGAGCAGTACTTC. The V call is TRBV5-6, the J call TRBJ2-7, with a possible D match to TRBD1 (7 bases). In germline, CDR1 is SGHDT, CDR2 YYEEEE. The CDR3 length is 15 residues. With 4 bases removed from V and 2 bases from J, the gap between germline ends came to 16 bases.

This chain connects TRBV6-4 to TRBJ2-1, with 16 bases matching TRBD2. Germline V gene data show CDR1 as MRHNA and CDR2 as SNTAGT. This CDR3 spans 15 amino acids. V lost 3 bases and J lost 7; bases outside the gene matches: 0. This CDR3 is CASSEGLAGGNEQFF. The CDR3 DNA sequence: TGTGCCAGCAGTGAGGGACTAGCGGGAGGGAATGAGCAGTTCTTC.

CDR3 DNA sequence: TGTGCCAGCAGTCTAAAACCAGGGTTCACTGAAGCTTTCTTT. Its translation: CASSLKPGFTEAFF. The V and J genes are TRBV6-5 and TRBJ1-1, with D possibly TRBD1 on 5 matching bases. The CDR3 is 14 residues long. Germline-derived CDR1 and CDR2 are MNHEY and SVGAGI. Trimming cost V 5 bases and J 4 bases, with 14 bases left between them.

This clone has a handful of counts. The chain uses TRBV27 and TRBJ1-5; 9 bases match TRBD1. The CDR3 loop spans 14 amino acids. Germline V gene data show CDR1 as MNHEY and CDR2 as SMNVEV (reference sequence). With 10 bases clipped from V and 5 bases from J, the junction kept 9 bases outside the gene matches. The CDR3 DNA follows: TGTGCCACCAGAAGGGGACAGGGAGATCAGCCCCAGCATTTT. The encoded protein is CATRRGQGDQPQHF.

This chain connects TRBV5-1 to TRBJ2-5; TRBD2 agrees at 8 bases. The CDR3 has 14 residues. With 6 bases clipped from V and 5 bases from J, the junction kept 9 bases outside the gene matches. The V gene's germline CDR1 is SGHRS and CDR2 YFSETQ. The CDR3 reads CASTPGRGAETQYF. The CDR3 nucleotides are TGCGCCAGCACCCCGGGGCGGGGGGCTGAGACCCAGTACTTC.

The chain uses TRBV5-4 and TRBJ2-5; the match to TRBD2 covers 9 bases. V was clipped by 3 bases and J by 1 base; unmatched bases: 10. The CDR3 is 17 residues long. Germline-derived CDR1 and CDR2 are SGHNT and YYREEE (reference sequence). The CDR3 DNA is TGTGCCAGCAGCTCAGCGGCTAGCGGGACGAGCCAAGAGACCCAGTACTTC. Amino acid sequence: CASSSAASGTSQETQYF.

The chain recombines TRBV18 with TRBJ2-2; 14 bases fit TRBD2. The CDR3 extends over 17 amino acids. From germline, CDR1 is KGHSH and CDR2 LQKENI. Trimming at V came to 3 bases and at J to 4 bases, leaving 4 bases not matched to a gene. This chain's CDR3 is CASSPQGLAGGTGELFF. CDR3 DNA sequence: TGTGCCAGCTCACCCCAAGGACTAGCGGGAGGCACCGGGGAGCTGTTTTTT.

CDR3 amino acids: CSGETSGSREQYF. For the CDR3, the DNA is TGCAGCGGGGAGACTAGCGGGAGCCGCGAGCAGTACTTC. The rearrangement joins TRBV29-1 to TRBJ2-7, with 12 bases aligning to TRBD2. V shed 7 bases and J 6 bases; nucleotides not matched to a gene: 7. CDR1 is SQVTM, CDR2 ANQGSEA, per germline. The CDR3 runs to 13 residues.

The chain couples TRBV30 to TRBJ2-5; tentatively, D is TRBD1 (6 bases). Germline CDR1 and CDR2: GTSNPN and SVGIG (reference sequence). The CDR3 runs to 13 residues. Trimming cost V 5 bases and J 5 bases, with 15 bases left between them. This CDR3 reads CAWSRGIQETQYF. The CDR3 DNA reads TGTGCCTGGTCCAGGGGTATTCAGGAGACCCAGTACTTC. Together with reference TRBV30 and TRBJ2-5, the CDR3 gives the full variable domain: SQTIHQWPATLVQPVGSPLSLECTVEGTSNPNLYWYRQAAGRGLQLLFYSVGIGQISSEVPQNLSASRPQDRQFILSSKKLLLSDSGFYLCAWSRGIQETQYFGPGTRLLVL.

The V and J genes are TRBV7-9 and TRBJ2-1, with 7 bases aligning to TRBD1. V dropped 9 bases and J dropped 1; count of bases not matched to a gene: 6. Germline assignment: CDR1 SEHNR and CDR2 FQNEAQ (reference sequence). The CDR3 covers 14 residues. CDR3 bases: TGTGCCAGTACCGGGACAGCATCCTACAATGAGCAGTTCTTC. The encoded protein is CASTGTASYNEQFF.

V usage is TRBV19 and J usage is TRBJ2-7; a weak D match, TRBD1 (6 bases). The V end lost 2 bases, the J end lost 6 bases, and 14 bases lay between the germline ends. Germline CDR1 LNHDA, CDR2 SQIVND (reference sequence). The CDR3 has 14 amino acids. CDR3 in DNA: TGTGCCAGTAGTATATCAGGGGTCGGAGGCGAGCAGTACTTC. Protein sequence: CASSISGVGGEQYF.

In this sample, this clone turned up once. The genes are TRBV30 and TRBJ1-4, with D maybe TRBD1 (5 bases). Trimming took off 4 bases at V and 7 bases at J, with 13 bases between the two ends. The CDR3 contains 13 residues. Per germline, CDR1 GTSNPN and CDR2 SVGIG (reference sequence). The CDR3 region has the DNA TGTGCCTGGATAAGTGGGACTGGTGAAAAACTGTTTTTT. Translated: CAWISGTGEKLFF.

The chain couples TRBV9 to TRBJ2-1, with D possibly matching TRBD1 (7 bases). V lost 0 bases to trimming and J lost 7 bases, with 17 bases between them. The CDR3 is 16 residues long. The germline V gene encodes CDR1 SGDLS and CDR2 YYNGEE. CDR3 in DNA: TGTGCCAGCAGCGTAGATTGGACAGGACTATGGAATGAGCAGTTCTTC. Its translation: CASSVDWTGLWNEQFF.

The chain joins TRBV5-5 to TRBJ2-5; 9 bases fit TRBD2. The CDR3 extends over 18 amino acids. After removal of 1 base from V and 0 bases from J, the junction contained 10 bases not matched to a gene. Germline-derived CDR1 and CDR2 are SGHKS and YYEKEE (reference sequence). DNA for the CDR3: TGTGCCAGCAGCTTGTCCCTTCTAGCGGGATCCCACCAAGAGACCCAGTACTTC. Translating it yields CASSLSLLAGSHQETQYF.

This clone has a single count. The chain joins TRBV11-2 to TRBJ1-5, with TRBD1 as a possible D gene (6 bases). V was trimmed by 5 bases and J by 4 bases, leaving 18 bases between them. Germline V gene lookup returns CDR1 SGHAT and CDR2 FQNNGV. The length of the CDR3 is 16 residues. The CDR3 sequence is CASSLRGARLNQPQHF. DNA for the CDR3: TGTGCCAGCAGCCTCCGGGGGGCGCGCCTGAATCAGCCCCAGCATTTT.

V and J are TRBV7-9 and TRBJ2-3, with 8 bases fitting TRBD2. This CDR3 spans 17 amino acids. After removal of 1 base from V and 0 bases from J, the junction contained 6 bases not matched to a gene. CDR1 is SEHNR, CDR2 FQNEAQ, per germline (reference sequence). This CDR3 reads CASSLGAASGSTDTQYF. The CDR3 DNA follows: TGTGCCAGCAGCTTAGGGGCGGCTAGCGGGAGCACAGATACGCAGTATTTT.

This chain uses TRBV6-5 with TRBJ2-7; 9 nucleotides line up with TRBD2. Germline CDR1 MNHEY, CDR2 SVGAGI. V shed 5 bases and J 2 bases; nucleotides not matched to a gene: 4. The CDR3 extends over 14 amino acids. CDR3 residues: CASSTTSGPYEQYF. DNA of the CDR3: TGTGCCAGCAGTACGACTAGCGGTCCCTACGAGCAGTACTTC.

V is TRBV27 and J is TRBJ1-1, with D hard to call. The CDR3 is 14 residues long. Looked up from germline, CDR1 is MNHEY and CDR2 is SMNVEV (reference sequence). Trimming cost V 0 bases and J 2 bases, with 7 bases left between them. CDR3 coding DNA: TGTGCCAGCAGTTTATCAGCAGGCAACACTGAAGCTTTCTTT. It is translated as CASSLSAGNTEAFF.

The chain is built from TRBV14 and TRBJ2-7; 8 bases line up with TRBD1. V was clipped by 3 bases and J by 2 bases; unmatched bases: 3. Germline-derived CDR1 and CDR2 are SGHDN and FVKESK. The CDR3 extends over 14 amino acids. Written as DNA, the CDR3 is TGTGCCAGCAGCCAGGGGACAGGCCCCTACGAGCAGTACTTC. It is translated as CASSQGTGPYEQYF.

The gene calls are TRBV7-9 and TRBJ2-7; a possible D gene is TRBD2 (5 bases). The germline V and J ends were trimmed by 4 bases and 5 bases, with 15 bases remaining between them. Germline V lookup: CDR1 SEHNR, CDR2 FQNEAQ (reference sequence). This CDR3 has 14 residues. CDR3 sequence reads: CASSSLLGWDEQYF. The CDR3 nucleotides are TGTGCCAGCAGCTCACTACTAGGTTGGGACGAGCAGTACTTC.

V is TRBV30 and J is TRBJ1-5; possibly TRBD1 for D (6 bases). V lost 4 bases and J lost 6, with 16 bases in between. Germline-derived CDR1 and CDR2 are GTSNPN and SVGIG (reference sequence). This CDR3 spans 14 amino acids. The CDR3, as DNA: TGTGCCTGGAACCGACCAGGGGTCGGTCAGCCCCAGCATTTT. Protein: CAWNRPGVGQPQHF.

In this sample, this clone turned up a few times. The gene calls are TRBV5-6 and TRBJ2-7; D is perhaps TRBD1 (5 bases). Germline lookup yields CDR1 SGHDT and CDR2 YYEEEE. The V end lost 2 bases, the J end lost 5 bases, and 20 bases lay between the germline ends. The CDR3 is 16 residues long. CDR3 region: CASSFSFVGRVDEQYF. CDR3 bases: TGTGCCAGCAGCTTTTCATTCGTCGGCAGGGTGGACGAGCAGTACTTC.